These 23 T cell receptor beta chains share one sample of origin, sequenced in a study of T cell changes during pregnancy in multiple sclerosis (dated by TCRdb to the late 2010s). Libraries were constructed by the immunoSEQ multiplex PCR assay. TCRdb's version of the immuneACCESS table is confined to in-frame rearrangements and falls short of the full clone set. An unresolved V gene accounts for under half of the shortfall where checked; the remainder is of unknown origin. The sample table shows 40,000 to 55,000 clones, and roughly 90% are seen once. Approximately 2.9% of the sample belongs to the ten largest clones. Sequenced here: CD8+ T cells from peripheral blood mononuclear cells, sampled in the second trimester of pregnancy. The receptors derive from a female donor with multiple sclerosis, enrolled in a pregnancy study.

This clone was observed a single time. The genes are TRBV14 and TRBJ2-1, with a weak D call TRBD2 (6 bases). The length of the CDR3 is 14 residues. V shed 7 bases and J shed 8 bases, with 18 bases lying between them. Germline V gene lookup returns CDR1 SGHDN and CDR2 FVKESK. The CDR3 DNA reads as TGTGCCAGCACCCCAGTCATGCCGGGGGATGAGCAGTTCTTC. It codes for CASTPVMPGDEQFF.

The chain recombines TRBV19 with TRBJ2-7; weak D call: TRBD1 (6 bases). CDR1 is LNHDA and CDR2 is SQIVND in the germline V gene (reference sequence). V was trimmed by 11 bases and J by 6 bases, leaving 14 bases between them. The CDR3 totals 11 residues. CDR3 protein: CASKTGSEQYF. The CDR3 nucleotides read TGTGCCTCAAAGACAGGCAGCGAGCAGTACTTC.

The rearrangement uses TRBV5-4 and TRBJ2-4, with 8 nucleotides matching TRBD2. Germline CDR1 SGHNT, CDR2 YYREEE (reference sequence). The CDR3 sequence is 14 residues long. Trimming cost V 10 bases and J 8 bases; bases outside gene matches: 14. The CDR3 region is CAGASSGGEDIQYF. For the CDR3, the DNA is TGTGCCGGGGCCTCTTCGGGGGGGGAAGACATTCAGTACTTC.

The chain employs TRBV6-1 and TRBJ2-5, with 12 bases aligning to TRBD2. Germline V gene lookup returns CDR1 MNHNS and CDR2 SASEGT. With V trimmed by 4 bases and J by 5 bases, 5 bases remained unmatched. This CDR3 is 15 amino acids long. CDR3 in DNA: TGTGCCAGCAGTGGTCTAGCGGGGGGGCCGGAGACCCAGTACTTC. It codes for CASSGLAGGPETQYF.

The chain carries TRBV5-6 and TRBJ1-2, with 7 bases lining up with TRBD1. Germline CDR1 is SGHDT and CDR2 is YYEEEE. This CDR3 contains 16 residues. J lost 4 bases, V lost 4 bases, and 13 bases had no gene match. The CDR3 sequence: CASSPTRQGILYGYTF. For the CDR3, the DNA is TGTGCCAGCAGCCCTACCCGACAGGGTATTCTCTATGGCTACACCTTC.

The chain's CDR3 is CASSVGGLEFTDTQYF. The DNA of the CDR3 is TGTGCCAGCAGCGTAGGTGGGCTTGAGTTCACAGATACGCAGTATTTT. The genes are TRBV9 and TRBJ2-3; no definite D call. CDR1 and CDR2 from the germline V gene are SGDLS and YYNGEE. This CDR3 has 16 amino acids. Trimming removed 0 bases at V and 2 bases at J, with 13 bases between.

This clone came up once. The CDR3 coding sequence is TGTGCCAGCAGCCTGACTAGCGGGGGGTACAATGAGCAGTTCTTC. Translating gives CASSLTSGGYNEQFF. The chain links TRBV6-4 to TRBJ2-1; 13 nucleotides line up with TRBD2. Germline V lookup: CDR1 MRHNA, CDR2 SNTAGT. This CDR3 has 15 amino acids. Germline trimming cut 6 bases from V and 4 bases from J; bases unmatched to any gene: 3.

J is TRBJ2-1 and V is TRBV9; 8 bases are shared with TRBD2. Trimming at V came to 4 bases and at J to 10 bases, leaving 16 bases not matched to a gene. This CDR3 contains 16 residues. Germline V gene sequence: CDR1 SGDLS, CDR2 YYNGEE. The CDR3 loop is CASSPHSRGGFREQFF. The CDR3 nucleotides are TGTGCCAGCAGCCCCCACAGCCGGGGGGGATTCAGAGAGCAGTTCTTC. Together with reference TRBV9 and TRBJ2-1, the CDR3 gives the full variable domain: DSGVTQTPKHLITATGQRVTLRCSPRSGDLSVYWYQQSLDQGLQFLIQYYNGEERAKGNILERFSAQQFPDLHSELNLSSLELGDSALYFCASSPHSRGGFREQFFGPGTRLTVL.

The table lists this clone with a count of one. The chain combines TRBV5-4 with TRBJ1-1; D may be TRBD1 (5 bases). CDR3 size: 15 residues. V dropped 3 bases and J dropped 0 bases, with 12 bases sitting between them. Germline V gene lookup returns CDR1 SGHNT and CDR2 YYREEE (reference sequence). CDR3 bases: TGTGCCAGCAGCTCGGAGGGGTTAGTGAACACTGAAGCTTTCTTT. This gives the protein CASSSEGLVNTEAFF.

The CDR3 loop reads CASSVAQGNTGELFF. The CDR3 DNA follows: TGTGCCAGCAGCGTAGCTCAGGGGAACACCGGGGAGCTGTTTTTT. This chain connects TRBV9 to TRBJ2-2; possibly TRBD1 for D (5 bases). Per the germline V gene, CDR1 is SGDLS and CDR2 is YYNGEE. V was clipped by 0 bases and J by 1 base, with 7 bases between them. The CDR3 runs to 15 residues. Using reference TRBV9 and TRBJ2-2 for the parts outside the CDR3, the full variable domain is DSGVTQTPKHLITATGQRVTLRCSPRSGDLSVYWYQQSLDQGLQFLIQYYNGEERAKGNILERFSAQQFPDLHSELNLSSLELGDSALYFCASSVAQGNTGELFFGEGSRLTVL.

In DNA form, the CDR3 reads TGTGCCAGCAGCTTATTTAATCGAGAGGGCTACACCTTC. This gives the protein CASSLFNREGYTF. V and J are TRBV7-8 and TRBJ1-2; no clear D. Trimming pared 2 bases from V and 8 bases from J, leaving 12 bases between. CDR1 and CDR2 (germline): SGHVS, FQNEAQ. This CDR3 spans 13 amino acids. Variable domain in full (rest from reference TRBV7-8 and TRBJ1-2): GAGVSQSPRYKVAKRGQDVALRCDPISGHVSLFWYQQALGQGPEFLTYFQNEAQLDKSGLPSDRFFAERPEGSVSTLKIQRTQQEDSAVYLCASSLFNREGYTFGSGTRLTVV.

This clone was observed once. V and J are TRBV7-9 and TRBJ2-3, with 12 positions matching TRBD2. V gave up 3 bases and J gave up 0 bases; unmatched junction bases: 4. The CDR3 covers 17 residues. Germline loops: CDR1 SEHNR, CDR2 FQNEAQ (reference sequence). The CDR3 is CASSFPLAGGSTDTQYF. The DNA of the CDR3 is TGTGCCAGCAGCTTCCCTCTAGCGGGGGGGAGCACAGATACGCAGTATTTT.

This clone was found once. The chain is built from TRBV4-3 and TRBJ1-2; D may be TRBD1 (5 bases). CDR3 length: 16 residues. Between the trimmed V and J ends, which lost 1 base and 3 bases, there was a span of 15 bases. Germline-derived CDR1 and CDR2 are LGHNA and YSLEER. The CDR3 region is CASSQVGGGAYYGYTF. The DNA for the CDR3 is TGCGCCAGCAGCCAAGTGGGGGGGGGAGCGTACTATGGCTACACCTTC.

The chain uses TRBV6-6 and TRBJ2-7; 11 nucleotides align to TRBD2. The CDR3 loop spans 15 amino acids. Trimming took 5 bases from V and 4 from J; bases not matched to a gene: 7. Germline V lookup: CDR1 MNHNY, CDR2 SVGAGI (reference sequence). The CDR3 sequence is CASSPSSGGLYEQYF. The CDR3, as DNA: TGTGCCAGCAGTCCCTCTAGCGGGGGGTTATACGAGCAGTACTTC.

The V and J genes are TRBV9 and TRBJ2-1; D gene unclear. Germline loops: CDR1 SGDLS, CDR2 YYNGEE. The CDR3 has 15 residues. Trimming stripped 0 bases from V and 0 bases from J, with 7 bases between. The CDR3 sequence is CASSVGLSSYNEQFF. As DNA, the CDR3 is TGTGCCAGCAGCGTAGGACTGAGCTCCTACAATGAGCAGTTCTTC.

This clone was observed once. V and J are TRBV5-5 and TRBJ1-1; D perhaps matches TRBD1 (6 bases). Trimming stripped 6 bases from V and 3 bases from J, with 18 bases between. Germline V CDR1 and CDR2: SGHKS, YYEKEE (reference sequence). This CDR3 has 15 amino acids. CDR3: CASTERGGVYTEAFF. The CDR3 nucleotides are TGTGCCAGCACCGAGAGGGGGGGCGTGTACACTGAAGCTTTCTTT.

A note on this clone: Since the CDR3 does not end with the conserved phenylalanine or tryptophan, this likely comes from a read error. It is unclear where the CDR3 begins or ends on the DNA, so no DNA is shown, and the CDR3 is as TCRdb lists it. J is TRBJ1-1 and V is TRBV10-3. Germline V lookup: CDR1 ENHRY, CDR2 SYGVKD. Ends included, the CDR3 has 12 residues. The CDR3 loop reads CAISESGSGGPL.

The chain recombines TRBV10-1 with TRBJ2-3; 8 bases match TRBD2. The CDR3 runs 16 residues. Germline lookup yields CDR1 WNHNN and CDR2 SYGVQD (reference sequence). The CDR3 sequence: CATKPTRGADTDTQYF. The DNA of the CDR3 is TGCGCGACGAAACCCACGCGGGGGGCGGACACAGATACGCAGTATTTT.

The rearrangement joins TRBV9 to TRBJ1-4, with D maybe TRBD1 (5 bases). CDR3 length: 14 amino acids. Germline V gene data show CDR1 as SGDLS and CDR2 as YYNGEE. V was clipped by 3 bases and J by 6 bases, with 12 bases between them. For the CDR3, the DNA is TGTGCCAGCAGCGCTAGCGGGGCAGATGAAAAACTGTTTTTT. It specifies CASSASGADEKLFF.

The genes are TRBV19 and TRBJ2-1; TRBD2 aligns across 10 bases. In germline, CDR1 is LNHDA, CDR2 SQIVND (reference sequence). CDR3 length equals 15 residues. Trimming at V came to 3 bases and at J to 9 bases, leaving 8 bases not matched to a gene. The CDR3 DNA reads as TGTGCCAGTAGTATTCAGCTAGCGGGGGTGGGTGAGCAGTTCTTC. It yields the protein CASSIQLAGVGEQFF.

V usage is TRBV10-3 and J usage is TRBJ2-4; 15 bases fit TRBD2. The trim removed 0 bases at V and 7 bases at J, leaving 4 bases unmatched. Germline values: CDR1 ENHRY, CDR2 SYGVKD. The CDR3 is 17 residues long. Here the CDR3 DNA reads TGTGCCATCAGTGAGTCATTAGGGACTAGCGGGGGGAACATTCAGTACTTC. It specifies CAISESLGTSGGNIQYF.

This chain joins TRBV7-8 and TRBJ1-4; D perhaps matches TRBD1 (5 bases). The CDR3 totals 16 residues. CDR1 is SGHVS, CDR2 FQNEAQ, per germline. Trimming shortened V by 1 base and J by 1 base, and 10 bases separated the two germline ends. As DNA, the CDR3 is TGTGCCAGCAGCTTAGTGGGGGGGGGAACTAATGAAAAACTGTTTTTT. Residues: CASSLVGGGTNEKLFF.

CDR3 bases: TGTGCCAGCAGCTTGGACCAGGGGGCGAGCACTGAAGCTTTCTTT. The encoded protein is CASSLDQGASTEAFF. The chain combines TRBV5-5 with TRBJ1-1; 8 nucleotides line up with TRBD1. The V gene's germline CDR1 is SGHKS and CDR2 YYEKEE (reference sequence). The ends lost 0 bases at V and 4 bases at J; junction bases unmatched: 5. The CDR3 is 15 amino acids.